This T cell receptor (beta chain) was recorded in a study of cytomegalovirus exposure and HLA in healthy donors (dated by TCRdb to 2015 to 2018). As for the study more broadly: In an earlier analysis of roughly 590 of the donors, 276 Gb of sequence data and approximately 120 million unique TCR beta sequences from about 179 million T cells were reported. Roughly 300 gigabases of sequencing data and around 85 million unique TCR sequences made up an early release that covered under 750 HLA-typed donors. The genetic ancestry cluster associated with self-reported Caucasian donors included about four fifths of the roughly 380 genotyped donors. The study aimed to test whether cataloging public T cell receptors could reveal signatures of past pathogen exposure. The T cell repertoires of several hundred subjects were profiled by immunosequencing and related to cytomegalovirus serostatus. In addition to the first cohort of around 670 subjects, a separate validation cohort of some 120 different subjects was used. To predict cytomegalovirus infection status, the study brought together high-throughput TCR immunosequencing, statistical association of individual TCRs with disease status, and machine learning. In a later analysis, previously published TCR beta repertoires from roughly 710 donors were re-analyzed and high-resolution HLA genotyping was added so that TCR occurrence patterns could be studied. In the later analysis, no new phenotypic data were used to find candidate immune exposures; instead, reliance was placed on TCR beta sequences and their occurrence across donors. An earlier analysis of 450 to 750 of the donors used high-throughput TCR beta sequencing to judge whether each TCR beta V gene segment behaved as functional or pseudogenic. Alongside the repertoire data, information on donor age, sex, ethnicity and CMV serostatus was compiled. In a later genetic analysis, genome-wide SNP genotypes for about three fifths of the 666 donors were used, and that subset was treated as a discovery cohort. All discovery cohort repertoires had been generated using a single sequencing platform. HLA typing covered class I and class II loci at four-digit resolution. Typing coverage varied by locus: roughly 620-640 donors for A, B, C, DRB1 and DQB1; 500 to 550 for DQA1; over 600 for DPA1; 400 to 480 for DPB1. Because of strong linkage in the cohort, 4 to 6 DR-DQ haplotypes were treated as single units for association and clustering. Among almost 400 genotyped donors of the cohort, an average of approximately 250,000 unique TCR beta nucleotide sequences were sequenced per donor, roughly 20% of them non-productive. Overall results and qualifications from the work: Correlated functional status among segregating V segments might reflect linkage disequilibrium, but an unknown experimental factor could not be ruled out. While some public TCRs were present in many individuals, most TCR sequences turned up only very rarely across donors. Specific HLA alleles were associated with around 18,000 TCR beta sequences at a false discovery rate of 0.05 in a later analysis. A later analysis reported that several top co-occurrence clusters appeared linked to parvovirus B19, influenza, CMV and Epstein-Barr virus. Because HLA typing was unavailable for some donors at each locus, only the typed subset was used in association tests. A cluster of highly shared sequence variants was judged likely to be a technical artifact of the sequencing pipeline. In a later analysis, TCR association rates were found to vary across HLA loci, with the most associated TCRs seen for DRB1 alleles and the fewest for HLA-C alleles. In an earlier analysis of about 550 of the donors, most TCR beta V segments were observed in productive rearrangements about 87% or about 30% of the time, broadly matching IMGT annotations. A few of the identified cytomegalovirus-associated TCR beta chains were confirmed in vitro to be specific for cytomegalovirus antigens. A further reported finding was that TCR beta sequences accurately predicted the HLA-A and HLA-B alleles for most subjects in the first cohort. Sequencing depth was assumed to be roughly uniform across donors in the presence/absence analyses, though that assumption may not hold. In the study, about 150 TCR beta chains were listed as associated with cytomegalovirus. Strong co-occurrence of HLA alleles, especially DR and DQ, made assigning TCR associations to individual alleles difficult. A later analysis found that most CMV-associated TCR beta chains appeared HLA-restricted, with HLA associations seemingly driven largely by CMV exposure. A later genetic analysis associated a missense DCLRE1C variant with V-gene and J-gene trimming of TCR beta chains, and an independent cohort replicated the association. The 87-base-pair reads could not distinguish some IMGT-functional V segments, including TRBV6-2 and TRBV6-3, so those segments were excluded. This cohort had only TCR beta chains sequenced, and the lack of alpha or paired-chain data limited which features could be detected. The authors suggested that the approach could potentially be extended to other disease states and immunological phenotypes. According to a later genetic analysis, donors in an Asian-associated ancestry cluster had fewer N-insertions in productive TCRs than the approximately 700-donor mean. Because counts were too low, some 17 rarely observed V segments, including chromosome 9 orphons, were left out of the earlier analysis of roughly 600 of the donors. In a later analysis, HLA-associated TCR beta chains showed more clonal expansion and lower generation probabilities than non-associated chains that were equally common. Immune exposure information for the cohort was limited to CMV serostatus. The classifier was reported to diagnose cytomegalovirus status with high specificity and sensitivity in both the original cohort and the validation cohort.

About this clone: Its antigen is currently not known. Base-call qualities are not available, and no considerably larger clone is one nucleotide away.

The cohort was made up of 666 healthy bone marrow donors. At the time of sampling, all cohort members were nominally healthy, though unrecorded immune exposures were likely present. The donor tested CMV seropositive, placing the donor among the approximately 290 seropositive members of the cohort. A peripheral blood sample was collected from each donor, and TCR beta sequencing was performed on peripheral blood mononuclear cells. The Qiagen DNeasy Blood Extraction Kit was used to extract genomic DNA from the blood cell samples. From the cysteine through the phenylalanine, the CDR3 covers 20 amino acids. Only the CDR3 part of the read is kept: 60 bases, read in frame from the first base. According to the germline V gene (reference sequence), CDR1 reads SGHNT and CDR2 reads YYREEE. V is trimmed back by 0 bases and J by 0 bases, and the junction contains 11 bases that no gene match accounts for. Library creation used the immunoSEQ multiplex PCR assay. For the multiplex PCR, a mixture combining 60 forward primers for TCR Vbeta segments and 13 reverse primers for TCR Jbeta segments was used. Amplification of the CDR3 region of rearranged TCR beta genes was performed with a multiplex PCR assay on genomic DNA. On the Illumina HiSeq System, the amplified TCR beta libraries were sequenced as 87-base-pair reads. As for how the authors treated the data: In a later analysis, roughly 80 million unique TCR beta chains were counted across the roughly 610 repertoires, and roughly 9.9 million of these chains were shared by at least two donors. Raw reads were error-corrected and collapsed into unique sequences with a nearest-neighbor algorithm that merged closely related sequences to remove PCR and sequencing errors. CDR3 sequences were aligned to IMGT reference sequences to assign V, D and J gene segments. For a sequence to be retained, a match of at least six nucleotides to both a V gene segment and a J gene segment was required. Rearrangements were classified as productive when the CDR3 lacked stop codons and remained in frame with V and J, and all other rearrangements were classified as non-productive. Following IMGT convention, CDR3 was defined as the stretch from the second conserved V-encoded cysteine to the conserved J-encoded phenylalanine. The earlier analysis of about 640 of the donors excluded any sequence lacking an unambiguous match to a single V gene segment. An earlier analysis of several hundred of the donors called V segments functional above 56.7% productive rearrangements and segregating when the between-donor standard deviation exceeded 5%. To diagnose cytomegalovirus status from the catalog of TCR beta chain sequences, a statistical classification framework was built. A later analysis assigned V and J genes by comparing TCR nucleotide sequences with IMGT/GENE-DB human TR gene sequences. Using the TCRdist pipeline, a later analysis assigned CDR3 sequences along with most-parsimonious VDJ recombination scenarios. A later analysis defined each TCR beta chain by its CDR3 amino acid sequence plus V-gene family, and excluded reads lacking a unique V-gene family. As a way to deal with suspected cross-contamination and a sequencing artifact, a later analysis dropped 592 nucleotide sequences that were highly shared and had low generation probability. A later analysis calculated a clonal expansion index for each public chain from normalized within-repertoire ranks of inferred template counts. A later analysis computed generation probabilities with a VDJ recombination model fitted to out-of-frame rearrangements, and checked the results against IGoR. In a later analysis, TCR-TCR, TCR-HLA and TCR-CMV co-occurrence was scored with hypergeometric tests, and a repertoire-size bias correction was applied to TCR pairs. False discovery rates were estimated in a later analysis by permuting HLA or CMV assignments 20 times. In a later analysis, co-occurring TCRs were grouped using DBSCAN, with TCRdist sequence similarity added in when clustering inside HLA-allele-positive subsets. For co-occurrence clustering, repertoires with fewer than 30,000 or more than 120,000 public chains were excluded, along with roughly 5 repertoires with anomalous nucleotide sharing. The source is immuneACCESS, and TCRdb retained only in-frame sequences with V and J called. Part of the clones is not carried over; for the studies checked, unresolved V genes explain less than half of this, and the remainder is unexplained. For V, J and clone size, that table is used; D and trimming come from the DNA. The sample has 100,000 to 150,000 clones on record, approximately 84% of them singletons. Roughly 4% of the sample lies in the top ten.

The clonotype originates from a man aged 18 to 29 in good health and CMV-seropositive. Recombination joined TRBV5-4 with TRBJ2-1, and 11 junctional nucleotides match TRBD2. What was sequenced was PBMCs. Here the CDR3 is given as CASSLVSASGRLFSYNEQFF. In nucleotides, the sequence is TGTGCCAGCAGCTTGGTTTCAGCTAGCGGGAGGCTGTTCTCCTACAATGAGCAGTTCTTC.